The text below deals with one T cell receptor beta chain. This receptor's antigen is unknown. No quality values exist for individual bases; no much larger clone is one base distant. Using the deep immunoSEQ assay, multiplex PCR amplified TCR CDR3 regions from genomic DNA. Extracted genomic DNA from each cell subset was distributed evenly across all wells of several immunoSEQ 96-well plates, and each plate was treated as a replicate. For sorted subsets, 200 to 250 ng of genomic DNA, equivalent to 25,000 to 30,000 T cell genomes, went into each replicate PCR. The purified libraries were quantified using a Qubit 3.0 fluorometer, sized with a Bioanalyzer 2100, and then quantified again using the KAPA Library Quantification kit. Each immunoSEQ 96-well plate was sequenced on its own single-read 150-cycle Illumina NextSeq 550 flow cell. Under the source paper's analysis protocol: Because the immunoSEQ output held only junctional sequences and lacked quality scores, the filtering could not match the filtering applied to full-length reads. Sequences were annotated with PyIR, a Python wrapper for IgBLAST v1.9, using IMGT germline references to assign V/J genes and CDR3. Reads were removed for weak V/J assignments (E-value above 1e-6), missing CDR3, stop codons, out-of-frame junctions, or ambiguous translated residues. V3J clonotypes were defined as sequences sharing an identical inferred V gene, J gene, and CDR3 amino acid sequence. Percentage overlap between repertoires was calculated by dividing the number of shared unique clonotypes by the size of the smaller repertoire. Repertoire richness was assessed with RTK rarefaction, the Chao1 estimator, and Recon v2.1 estimates of unobserved clonotypes. Generation probabilities for all TCRbeta clonotypes obtained by the gDNA method from a few donors were computed using OLGA. This is the immuneACCESS table as TCRdb keeps it, with only in-frame sequences that have V and J called. A part of the clones is gone; compared with another copy, unresolved V genes explain less than half, and the rest is unexplained. V and J calls and clone size come straight from that table; D and trimming were deduced from the DNA. The sample yields 2 million to 3 million clones; 93% were counted once. The ten largest clonotypes hold 0.36% of the sample.

CDR1 and CDR2 are drawn from the germline V gene: MNHEY, SVGAGI. Counted from cysteine to phenylalanine, this CDR3 has 13 amino acids. Just the 39-base CDR3 DNA is kept, in frame starting at base 1. V is reduced by 2 bases and J by 4 bases, leaving a spacing of 7 bases between them. Healthy HIV-negative adults with no recently reported acute infections or vaccinations were included as donors. All donors were Caucasian adults living in Nashville, Tennessee, USA. CD4+ T cells were enriched by magnetic negative selection; naive cells were then positively selected on CD45RA, and the negative fraction formed the memory subset. Blood was collected by leukapheresis, and PBMCs were isolated by Ficoll-Histopaque density gradient centrifugation and then cryopreserved in liquid nitrogen vapor phase. Analytical flow cytometry was used to check the purity and quantity of every magnetically sorted T cell population. Each sorted fraction had its genomic DNA isolated and then quantified by UV absorbance on a Nanodrop 2000c.

The data derive from a study of shared clonotypes between healthy human individuals (dated by TCRdb to 2018 to 2021). Regarding the study in general: Three men and a couple of women, aged 18 to 49 years, made up the cohort. For each donor, CD4 naive and CD4 memory were each run on three plates, CD8 naive on two plates, and CD8 memory on one plate. The study deeply sequenced blood TCR repertoires of about five healthy adults to estimate repertoire size and the extent of clonotype sharing between individuals. Each donor's leukapheresis produced roughly between roughly 0.94 and 9.5 billion PBMCs. To increase sequencing depth and limit assay-specific biases, different laboratories used diverse techniques to prepare libraries and sequence TCR repertoires. Study-wide findings and limitations: Incomplete sequencing was indicated by rarefaction of sorted-subset datasets, despite the large sequencing depth. About 4.5% of naive CD4, 3.5% of naive CD8, about 2.1% of memory CD4, and around 0.42% of memory CD8 clonotypes were shared across several donors. Estimated clonotype richness was generally larger for naive than for memory subsets. Only blood was sampled, and tissue TCR repertoires likely differ from those in blood. Higher generation probabilities were observed for clonotypes shared by all four sorted-subset donors than for non-shared clonotypes. Pairwise subsampling indicated that sequencing depth was expected to affect the degree of clonotype sharing among donors. The genetic and exposure-history diversity represented was limited by the small number of donors.

This sequence uses TRBV6-5 and TRBJ2-3, with no reliable assignment of the D segment. Sample: naive CD4+ T cells from PBMCs. The cell subset or site label here, explained by the study, means: CD45RA+ positively selected. The receptor was derived from a man aged 18 to 30 in good health. Some clones in this sample may be carry-over from other donors' samples. CDR3 sequence: CASSYSPADTQYF. The bases are TGTGCCAGCAGTTACAGTCCGGCAGATACGCAGTATTTT.